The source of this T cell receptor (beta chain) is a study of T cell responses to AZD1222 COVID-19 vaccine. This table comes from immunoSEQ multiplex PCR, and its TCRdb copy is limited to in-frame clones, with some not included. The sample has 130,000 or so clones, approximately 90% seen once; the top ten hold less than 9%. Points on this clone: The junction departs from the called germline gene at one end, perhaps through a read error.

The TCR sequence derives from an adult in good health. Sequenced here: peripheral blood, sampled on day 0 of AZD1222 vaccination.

The DNA of the CDR3 is TGTGCCAGCAGACCTCCTGGGGAGATCCAGTACTTC. This gives the protein CASRPPGEIQYF. This chain connects TRBV6-6 to TRBJ2-5; D is perhaps TRBD2 (5 bases). Looked up from germline, CDR1 is MNHNY and CDR2 is SVGAGI (reference sequence). The CDR3 sequence is 12 residues long.